These T cell receptor beta chains were read from a single sample in a study of beta chain features in type 1 diabetes. Here immunoSEQ multiplex PCR was the method, and the copy in TCRdb shows in-frame clones only, minus some. In the table there are about 370,000 clones, roughly 9.8% of which are singletons. The sequencing sample was made of central memory CD4+ T cells from blood. The receptor source for this set is a man between 25 and 39 years old with type 1 diabetes. CDR3s include the opening cysteine and the closing phenylalanine or tryptophan. Fields, in order: J gene, clone size, V gene, D gene, CDR3 protein, CDR3 DNA. The D gene is left open where the match is weak. Size is stated for part of the rows, as once, few or many counts, or as a class when the clone is expanded.

TRBJ2-2 | few | TRBV18 | NA | CASSGQNTGELFF | TGTGCCAGCTCGGGACAGAACACCGGGGAGCTGTTTTTT
TRBJ1-3 | NA | TRBV5-1 | TRBD1 | CASSEMGQDSGNTIYF | TGCGCCAGCAGCGAAATGGGACAGGACTCTGGAAACACCATATATTTT
TRBJ2-2 | few | TRBV9 | TRBD2 | CASSVVATSGTGELFF | TGTGCCAGCAGCGTAGTAGCGACTAGCGGTACCGGGGAGCTGTTTTTT
TRBJ2-5 | few | TRBV10-3 | TRBD2 | CAISDQQREKVGETQYF | TGTGCCATCAGTGACCAGCAGCGGGAGAAGGTCGGTGAGACCCAGTACTTC
TRBJ1-4 | few | TRBV7-2 | NA | CASSLYSSNEKLFF | TGTGCCAGCAGCTTATACTCCTCTAATGAAAAACTGTTTTTT
TRBJ2-3 | many | TRBV5-1 | TRBD1 | CASARGTGMADTQYF | TGCGCCAGCGCAAGGGGGACAGGGATGGCAGATACGCAGTATTTT
TRBJ2-1 | NA | TRBV7-9 | TRBD1 | CASSHLRTGSSYNEQFF | TGTGCCAGCAGCCACTTAAGGACAGGGAGCTCCTACAATGAGCAGTTCTTC
TRBJ2-7 | NA | TRBV6-1 | TRBD2 | CASQLPGRTYEQYF | TGTGCCAGCCAGCTCCCCGGGAGGACCTACGAGCAGTACTTC
TRBJ2-7 | NA | TRBV18 | TRBD1 | CASSPPDRVEYEQYF | TGTGCCAGCTCACCACCGGACAGGGTAGAATACGAGCAGTACTTC
TRBJ1-5 | NA | TRBV5-1 | TRBD1 | CASSRDRDQPQHF | TGCGCCAGCAGCCGGGACAGGGACCAGCCCCAGCATTTT
TRBJ2-1 | NA | TRBV2 | NA | CASSEYGRSYNEQFF | TGTGCCAGCAGTGAATACGGCAGATCCTACAATGAGCAGTTCTTC